Each of the 22 T cell receptor beta chains below was sequenced from the same sample in a study of T cell repertoires in aging, cancer and after chemotherapy. The template was genomic DNA from peripheral blood, not RNA. Rearranged V-D-J TRB sequences were amplified with a mixed TRB-A/B primer pool. TCRdb re-analysed the multiplex PCR reads in MiXCR, keeping a single row per CDR3 protein. The sample carries about 6,200 distinct CDR3 sequences, 25% to 35% recorded once. Sequenced material: blood. The receptors were gathered from a human donor with a blood cancer.

Judged by abundance, this clonotype is medium-sized (0.01 to 0.1%). The J gene is TRBJ2-3, the V gene TRBV24-1, with D hard to call. Per germline, CDR1 KGHDR and CDR2 SFDVKD. The V end lost 3 bases, the J end lost 0 bases, and 15 bases lay between the germline ends. This CDR3 contains 17 residues. CDR3 coding DNA: TGTGCCACCAGTGATCCCCAAGGTGGGCGGAGCACAGATACGCAGTATTTT. It yields the protein CATSDPQGGRSTDTQYF.

As for this clonotype: This may be a read error: a much more frequent sequence differs by one nucleotide. The chain couples TRBV15 to TRBJ2-2; D is ambiguous. CDR1 and CDR2 from the germline V gene are LNHNV and YYDKDF (reference sequence). The CDR3 is made up of 16 amino acids. This CDR3 is CTTSRDPPPGTGELFF. Here the CDR3 DNA reads TGTACCACCAGCAGAGACCCACCCCCGGGCACCGGGGAGCTGTTTTTT.

This chain connects TRBV12-3 or TRBV12-4 to TRBJ1-1; the D gene is possibly TRBD1 (6 bases). V dropped 6 bases and J dropped 7 bases, with 12 bases sitting between them. This CDR3 is built from 12 residues. CDR3 amino acids: CASRLTGIEAFF. In DNA, the CDR3 is TGTGCCAGCAGGTTAACAGGGATTGAAGCTTTCTTT.

The V and J genes are TRBV24-1 and TRBJ2-1; D remains ambiguous. Germline assignment: CDR1 KGHDR and CDR2 SFDVKD. The CDR3 loop spans 18 amino acids. Trimming shortened V by 4 bases and J by 1 base, and 19 bases separated the two germline ends. The CDR3 coding sequence is TGTGCCACCAGTGACACGACCTATACTGTGACTTCCTACAATGAGCAGTTCTTC. Protein sequence: CATSDTTYTVTSYNEQFF.

This sequence joins TRBV5-1 and TRBJ1-2; no definite D call. Germline V CDR1 and CDR2: SGHRS, YFSETQ. The germline V and J ends were trimmed by 0 bases and 4 bases, with 13 bases remaining between them. The CDR3 totals 15 residues. CDR3 amino acids: CASSLEYSPGYGYTF. The CDR3 bases are TGCGCCAGCAGCTTGGAATACAGCCCGGGCTATGGCTACACCTTC.

The chain joins TRBV6-1 to TRBJ1-5; no reliable D call. The CDR3 is made up of 17 amino acids. The germline V and J ends were trimmed by 5 bases and 3 bases, with 20 bases remaining between them. Germline CDR1 is MNHNS and CDR2 is SASEGT. CDR3 residues: CASSYPTGRAFNQPQHF. CDR3 bases: TGTGCCAGCAGTTACCCTACGGGCCGCGCCTTCAATCAGCCCCAGCATTTT.

This clonotype rates as medium-sized (0.01 to 0.1%). The gene calls are TRBV6-1 and TRBJ2-6; D unresolved. Trimming took off 6 bases at V and 1 base at J, with 4 bases between the two ends. The CDR3 runs 13 residues. Looked up from germline, CDR1 is MNHNS and CDR2 is SASEGT. As DNA, the CDR3 is TGTGCCAGCAGAACATCTGGGGCCAACGTCCTGACTTTC. This sequence encodes CASRTSGANVLTF.

V usage is TRBV2 and J usage is TRBJ1-6; D not certain. Germline V gene data show CDR1 as SNHLY and CDR2 as FYNNEI. The length of the CDR3 is 16 residues. V shed 3 bases and J shed 0 bases, with 9 bases lying between them. The CDR3 reads CASSDYTPSYNSPLHF. In DNA, the CDR3 is TGTGCCAGCAGTGATTATACTCCCTCCTATAATTCACCCCTCCACTTT.

By share of the sample, this clonotype is medium-sized. The chain uses TRBV5-4 and TRBJ2-2; tentative D call: TRBD2 (7 bases). Germline V CDR1 and CDR2: SGHNT, YYREEE (reference sequence). Deletions cut 4 bases from V and 8 bases from J, with 24 bases between. The length of the CDR3 is 17 residues. The CDR3 DNA is TGTGCCAGCAGCCGCGGGGGCCGGGGCGGGTACGAGGGGGAGCTGTTTTTT. It encodes CASSRGGRGGYEGELFF. The variable domain in full, completed from reference TRBV5-4 and TRBJ2-2, reads ETGVTQSPTHLIKTRGQQVTLRCSSQSGHNTVSWYQQALGQGPQFIFQYYREEENGRGNFPPRFSGLQFPNYSSELNVNALELDDSALYLCASSRGGRGGYEGELFFGEGSRLTVL.

By share of the sample, this clonotype is medium-sized. The chain joins TRBV20-1 to TRBJ2-7; D possibly uses TRBD1 or TRBD2 (6 bases each). The CDR3 extends over 14 amino acids. Looked up from germline, CDR1 is DFQATT and CDR2 is SNEGSKA (reference sequence). V shed 4 bases and J shed 3 bases, with 16 bases lying between them. The CDR3 loop reads CSANLEGVSYEQYF. Written as DNA, the CDR3 is TGCAGTGCTAACCTGGAGGGGGTCAGCTACGAGCAGTACTTC.

With regard to this clonotype: One junction end does not reproduce the germline sequence, and a read error may be involved. The V call is TRBV5-1, the J call TRBJ2-3, with 7 bases matching TRBD2. This CDR3 comprises 17 residues. Germline V CDR1 and CDR2: SGHRS, YFSETQ. CDR3 protein: CASSPSRAGVPTVTQYF. Here the CDR3 DNA reads TGCGCCAGCAGCCCCTCTCGTGCGGGAGTACCTACAGTTACGCAGTATTTT.

This clonotype was counted only a few times. The chain employs TRBV7-9 and TRBJ1-2; D unresolved. This CDR3 has 15 residues. The ends were cut back, 5 bases at V and 0 bases at J, with 13 bases in the middle. Germline CDR1 and CDR2: SEHNR and FQNEAQ (reference sequence). The CDR3 spells CASSLRVGPNYGYTF. CDR3 nucleotides: TGTGCCAGCAGCCTGAGAGTAGGCCCTAACTATGGCTACACCTTC.

In this sample, this clonotype is medium-sized. CDR3 nucleotides: TGTGCCAGCTCACCAGTACCGGAGGTGATTGAAAAACTGTTTTTT. The encoded protein is CASSPVPEVIEKLFF. This rearrangement joins TRBV18 to TRBJ1-4, with no clear D. CDR3 size: 15 residues. The germline V gene has CDR1 KGHSH and CDR2 LQKENI. V gave up 2 bases and J gave up 7 bases, with 14 bases separating them.

This rearrangement joins TRBV30 to TRBJ1-1; 8 positions match TRBD1. Looked up from germline, CDR1 is GTSNPN and CDR2 is SVGIG (reference sequence). The CDR3 covers 12 residues. Trimming removed 5 bases from V and 1 base from J; junction bases left unmatched: 0. In DNA form, the CDR3 reads TGTGCCTGGGACAGGGGGAACACTGAAGCTTTCTTT. Translation: CAWDRGNTEAFF.

This sequence joins TRBV20-1 and TRBJ2-4; D uncertain. The CDR3 is 16 amino acids. Germline CDR1 is DFQATT and CDR2 is SNEGSKA (reference sequence). Deletions cut 0 bases from V and 0 bases from J, with 12 bases between. In DNA, the CDR3 is TGCAGTGCTAGAGATCAATGGGGTCTAGCCAAAAACATTCAGTACTTC. Translated, it gives CSARDQWGLAKNIQYF.

Only one count was recorded for this clonotype. At one end the junction does not follow the germline gene, possibly because of a read error. The V gene is TRBV7-9, the J gene TRBJ2-7; 7 bases line up with TRBD2. Germline values: CDR1 SEHNR, CDR2 FQNEAQ (reference sequence). The length of the CDR3 is 14 residues. CDR3 nucleotides: TGCGCCAGCAGCCGGAGGGAGGGTACTCCCGAGCAGTACTTC. Amino acids: CASSRREGTPEQYF.

By share, this clonotype ranks as medium-sized. V is TRBV15 and J is TRBJ2-5; D is undetermined. Trimming left V 0 bases short and J 0 bases short, with 8 bases between. Germline CDR1 LNHNV, CDR2 YYDKDF (reference sequence). The CDR3 consists of 15 residues. CDR3 bases: TGTGCCACCAGCAGAGAAGTTGAATACCAAGAGACCCAGTACTTC. It encodes CATSREVEYQETQYF.

By its share, this clonotype is medium-sized. The chain combines TRBV6-5 with TRBJ2-2; 14 bases match TRBD2. This CDR3 is built from 19 residues. The germline V gene encodes CDR1 MNHEY and CDR2 SVGAGI. Trimming took 4 bases from V and 0 from J; bases not matched to a gene: 7. The CDR3 region has the DNA TGTGCCAGCAGTTTCTCCGGGACTAGCGGGAGTTCGAACACCGGGGAGCTGTTTTTT. Translating it yields CASSFSGTSGSSNTGELFF.

The chain has TRBV19 and TRBJ1-6, with 10 bases matching TRBD1. With 5 bases clipped from V and 0 bases from J, the junction kept 4 bases outside the gene matches. Germline CDR1 is LNHDA and CDR2 is SQIVND (reference sequence). This CDR3 region has 17 residues. CDR3 sequence: CASSARTGGSYNSPLHF. In DNA, the CDR3 is TGTGCCAGTAGTGCCCGGACAGGGGGCTCCTATAATTCACCCCTCCACTTT. The whole variable domain, remainder taken from reference TRBV19 and TRBJ1-6, is DGGITQSPKYLFRKEGQNVTLSCEQNLNHDAMYWYRQDPGQGLRLIYYSQIVNDFQKGDIAEGYSVSREKKESFPLTVTSAQKNPTAFYLCASSARTGGSYNSPLHFGNGTRLTVT.

The rearrangement uses TRBV25-1 and TRBJ1-3, with D hard to call. Trimming took 9 bases from V and 0 from J, leaving 15 bases between them. The CDR3 has 15 amino acids. Germline CDR1 reads MGHDK; CDR2 reads SYGVNS. The CDR3 region has the DNA TGTGCCAGTAGAGATATGGCCAGCTCTGGAAACACCATATATTTT. Protein: CASRDMASSGNTIYF.

This clonotype was recorded once. A much larger clone differs by one base, so this may be a read error. The CDR3 DNA sequence: TGTGCCAGCAGCCCCGAGAACGGCGCCTACAATGAGCAGTTCTTC. This sequence encodes CASSPENGAYNEQFF. The J gene is TRBJ2-1, the V gene TRBV7-2; no reliable D call. Germline V CDR1 and CDR2: SGHTA, FQGNSA. The CDR3 is 15 amino acids. V lost 5 bases, J lost 2 bases, and 13 bases lay in between.

The rearrangement uses TRBV28 and TRBJ2-7; 7 nucleotides align to TRBD1. Germline-derived CDR1 and CDR2 are MDHEN and SYDVKM. The CDR3 is 14 amino acids. V shed 3 bases, J shed 1 base, and the junction held 3 bases outside the gene matches. As DNA, the CDR3 is TGTGCCAGCAGTTTGCCAGGGGGTTCCTACGAGCAGTACTTC. This sequence encodes CASSLPGGSYEQYF.